This T cell receptor (beta chain) is from a study of T-cell reconstitution after alpha-beta-depleted transplantation in children. This clonotype was counted ten times or more. Unique molecular identifiers featured in how the TCRbeta library was prepared. One entry per CDR3 protein, called by TCRdb with MiXCR from the PCR reads. The sample shows 200,000 to 250,000 distinct CDR3 sequences, more than 10% of them seen only once. CDR1 and CDR2 (germline): LNHNV, YYDKDF (reference sequence). V was pared by 0 bases and J by 4 bases, with 15 bases between. The CDR3 sequence is 16 residues long. The chain links TRBV15 to TRBJ1-2; D not resolved. The source material was PBMCs from the stem cell graft donor, sampled from the stem cell graft. The sequence derives from a human donor who donated a stem cell graft to a child with acute lymphoblastic leukemia. The CDR3 nucleotides read TGTGCCACCAGCAGAGATCGTCGGGGTCAGCTCTATGGCTACACCTTC. This encodes CATSRDRRGQLYGYTF.